This T cell receptor (beta chain) was sequenced in a study of shared clonotypes between healthy human individuals. Broader study findings: In the sorted subsets, rarefaction showed sequencing was incomplete despite large depth. In general, naive subsets displayed greater estimated richness than memory subsets did. Only blood underwent sampling, and tissue repertoires likely differ. Naive CD4 clonotype sharing across a handful of donors was around 5%.

The CDR3 is 14 amino acids. Germline V lookup: CDR1 KGHSH, CDR2 LQKENI. V shed 1 base and J shed 0 bases, with 6 bases lying between them. The table came from immunoSEQ multiplex PCR; TCRdb's copy has only in-frame clones and leaves some out. The sample has over 2 million clones, around 93% seen once. With respect to this clone: The target antigen is unknown. The same CDR3 can be traced to other DNA sequences in this sample.

Sequencing was done on a sample of naive CD4+ T cells from PBMCs. As for subset: CD45RA+ positively selected. This receptor was identified in a young man in good health. Some clones in this sample may be carry-over from other donors' samples. The chain links TRBV18 to TRBJ1-1; D is ambiguous. Here the CDR3 reads CASSPLSMNTEAFF. DNA for the CDR3: TGTGCCAGCTCACCACTGTCAATGAACACTGAAGCTTTCTTT.